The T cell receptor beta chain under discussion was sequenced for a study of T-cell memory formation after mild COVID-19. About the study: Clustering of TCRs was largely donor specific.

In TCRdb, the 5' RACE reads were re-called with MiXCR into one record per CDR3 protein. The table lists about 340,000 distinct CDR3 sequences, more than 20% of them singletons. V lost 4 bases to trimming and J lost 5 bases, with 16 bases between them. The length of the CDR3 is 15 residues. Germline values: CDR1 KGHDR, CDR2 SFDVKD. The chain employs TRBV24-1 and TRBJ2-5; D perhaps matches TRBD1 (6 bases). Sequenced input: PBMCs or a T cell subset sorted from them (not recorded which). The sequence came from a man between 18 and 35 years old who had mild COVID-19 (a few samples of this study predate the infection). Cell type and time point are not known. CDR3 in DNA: TGTGCCACCAGTGACCCGCAGACAGGCGGGGAGACCCAGTACTTC. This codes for CATSDPQTGGETQYF.